This T cell receptor (beta chain) was sequenced for a study of blood T cells in healthy people across ages. Germline-derived CDR1 and CDR2 are LGHDT and YNNKEL (reference sequence). The CDR3 sequence is 14 residues long. V trimming: 4 bases; J trimming: 5 bases; junction bases outside the gene matches: 4. A second roughly 6 to 12 cycle PCR used barcoded and J-beta primers. Individual samples furnished no less than 2.5 million CDR3-containing paired-end reads apiece. TCRdb re-derived calls from the 5' RACE reads in MiXCR, one entry per CDR3 protein. The sample includes approximately 770,000 distinct CDR3 sequences, over 45% of them seen just once. Sample donors were healthy Caucasian individuals that came from Russia, aged roughly 6 to 100. Drawn from each donor were 8.5 to 10 milliliters of peripheral blood.

The receptor comes from a man aged 25 to 40 in good health. The rearrangement links TRBV3-1 to TRBJ1-4; 7 bases agree with TRBD1. Sequenced sample: blood. CDR3 residues: CASSRRQGNEKLFF. The CDR3 region has the DNA TGTGCCAGCAGCCGGCGACAGGGAAATGAAAAACTGTTTTTT.